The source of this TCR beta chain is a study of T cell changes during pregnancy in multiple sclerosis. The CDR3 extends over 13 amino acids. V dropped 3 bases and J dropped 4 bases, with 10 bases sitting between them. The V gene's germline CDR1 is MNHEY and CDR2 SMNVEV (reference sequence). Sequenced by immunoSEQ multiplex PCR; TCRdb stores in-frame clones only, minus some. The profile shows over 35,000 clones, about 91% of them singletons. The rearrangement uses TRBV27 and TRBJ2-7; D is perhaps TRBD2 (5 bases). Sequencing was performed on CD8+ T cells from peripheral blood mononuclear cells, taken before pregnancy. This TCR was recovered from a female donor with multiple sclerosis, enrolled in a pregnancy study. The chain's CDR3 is CASSFGRGYEQYF. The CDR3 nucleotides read TGTGCCAGCAGTTTTGGACGGGGATACGAGCAGTACTTC.